This T cell receptor beta chain came from a study of blood T cell repertoires in COVID-19. Study-level background: Sources were T cells, B-cell-depleted T cells, or PBMCs; the material itself was cDNA or gDNA.

This table comes from immunoSEQ multiplex PCR, and its TCRdb copy is limited to in-frame clones, with some not included. Of roughly 120,000 clones in the sample, around nine tenths are singletons; the top ten hold just over 2%. V lost 1 base and J lost 6, with 10 bases in between. Germline CDR1 and CDR2: LGHDT and YNNKEL (reference sequence). There are 13 residues in the CDR3. The receptor comes from a man between 50 and 59 years old with COVID-19, enrolled during active disease. Sequencing was carried out using peripheral blood. V is TRBV3-1 (or the pseudogene TRBV3-2) and J is TRBJ2-7; D perhaps matches TRBD1 (6 bases). DNA for the CDR3: TGTGCCAGCAGCCAAGGGACAGTGTCCGAGCAGTACGTC. It translates to CASSQGTVSEQYV.